This T cell receptor beta chain was identified in a study of T cell responses to AZD1222 COVID-19 vaccine. About this clone itself: What it binds is unknown.

Study-wide points: It was only 6 or 7 AZD1222 recipients who were seropositive at baseline. Spike-specific TCRs gained breadth and depth after people received two AZD1222 doses. Mostly white British, mostly female donors; authors suggested clonal diversity may be underestimated. Reportedly, nearly half the spike-specific TCRs target unmutated variant regions.

The CDR3 is made up of 15 amino acids. With V trimmed by 6 bases and J by 6 bases, 8 bases remained unmatched. Germline CDR1 reads MNHEY; CDR2 reads SVGAGI. Sequencing was performed with immunoSEQ multiplex PCR; in TCRdb, only in-frame clones are kept and a portion is missing. The top ten clones hold roughly 3.6% of a sample with tens of thousands of clones, more than 60% of them seen once. The source of this sequence is an adult who received the AZD1222 COVID-19 vaccine. The source material was peripheral blood, sampled 28 days after the second AZD1222 dose. The V call is TRBV6-5, the J call TRBJ2-5; 12 nucleotides line up with TRBD1. The chain's CDR3 is CASRRDGTGGKTQYF. The CDR3 bases are TGTGCCAGCAGACGCGACGGGACAGGGGGCAAGACCCAGTACTTC.